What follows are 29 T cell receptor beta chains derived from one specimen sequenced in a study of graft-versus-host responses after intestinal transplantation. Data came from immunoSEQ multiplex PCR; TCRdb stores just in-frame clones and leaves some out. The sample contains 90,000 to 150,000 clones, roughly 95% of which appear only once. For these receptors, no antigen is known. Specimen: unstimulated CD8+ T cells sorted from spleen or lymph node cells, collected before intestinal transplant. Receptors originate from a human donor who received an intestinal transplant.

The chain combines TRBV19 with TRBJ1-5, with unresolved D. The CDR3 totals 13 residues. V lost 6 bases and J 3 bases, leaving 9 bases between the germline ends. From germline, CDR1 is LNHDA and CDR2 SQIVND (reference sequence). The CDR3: CASSVQPNQPQHF. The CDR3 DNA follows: TGTGCCAGTAGCGTCCAGCCCAATCAGCCCCAGCATTTT.

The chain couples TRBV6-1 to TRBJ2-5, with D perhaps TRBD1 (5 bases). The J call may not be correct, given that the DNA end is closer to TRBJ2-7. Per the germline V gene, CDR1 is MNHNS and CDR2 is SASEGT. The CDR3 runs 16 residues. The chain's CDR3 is CASSEGVAGPPYEQYF. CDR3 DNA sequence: TGTGCCAGCAGTGAAGGGGTGGCAGGGCCCCCCTACGAGCAGTACTTC.

The CDR3 bases are TGTGCCAGCGGCCCGGGCAGGGAAATATGCGAGCAGTACTTC. Translation: CASGPGREICEQYF. The chain employs TRBV28 and TRBJ2-7, with a tentative D call TRBD1 (5 bases). V was trimmed by 8 bases and J by 6 bases, leaving 20 bases between them. CDR3 length: 14 residues. CDR1 is MDHEN, CDR2 SYDVKM, per germline.

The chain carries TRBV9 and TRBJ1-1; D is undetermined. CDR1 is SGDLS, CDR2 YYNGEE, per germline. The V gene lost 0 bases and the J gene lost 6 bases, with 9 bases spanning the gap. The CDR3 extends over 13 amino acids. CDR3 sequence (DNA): TGTGCCAGCAGCGTAGCTGAACACGCTGAAGCTTTCTTT. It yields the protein CASSVAEHAEAFF. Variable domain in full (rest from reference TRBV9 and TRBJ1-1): DSGVTQTPKHLITATGQRVTLRCSPRSGDLSVYWYQQSLDQGLQFLIQYYNGEERAKGNILERFSAQQFPDLHSELNLSSLELGDSALYFCASSVAEHAEAFFGQGTRLTVV.

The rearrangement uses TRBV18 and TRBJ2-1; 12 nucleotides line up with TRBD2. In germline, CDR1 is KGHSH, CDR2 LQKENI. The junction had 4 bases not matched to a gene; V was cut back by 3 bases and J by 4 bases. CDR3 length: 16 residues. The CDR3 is CASSPSSGREYNEQFF. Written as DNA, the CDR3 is TGTGCCAGCTCACCGTCTAGCGGGAGGGAGTACAATGAGCAGTTCTTC.

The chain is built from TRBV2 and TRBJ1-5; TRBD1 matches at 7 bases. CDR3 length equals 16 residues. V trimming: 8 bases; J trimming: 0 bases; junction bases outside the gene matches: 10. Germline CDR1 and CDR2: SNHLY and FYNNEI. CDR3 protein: CASGFTGVGSNQPQHF. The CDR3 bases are TGTGCCAGCGGCTTTACAGGGGTGGGTAGCAATCAGCCCCAGCATTTT.

This CDR3 is CASSSRSSGVGANVLTF. CDR3 bases: TGTGCCAGCAGCTCCCGGTCTAGCGGGGTTGGGGCCAACGTCCTGACTTTC. The chain has TRBV13 and TRBJ2-6; 9 nucleotides line up with TRBD2. After removal of 4 bases from V and 3 bases from J, the junction contained 7 bases not matched to a gene. Germline V gene lookup returns CDR1 PRHDT and CDR2 FYEKMQ (reference sequence). The CDR3 has 17 amino acids. Combining the CDR3 with reference TRBV13 and TRBJ2-6 gives the whole variable domain AAGVIQSPRHLIKEKRETATLKCYPIPRHDTVYWYQQGPGQDPQFLISFYEKMQSDKGSIPDRFSAQQFSDYHSELNMSSLELGDSALYFCASSSRSSGVGANVLTFGAGSRLTVL.

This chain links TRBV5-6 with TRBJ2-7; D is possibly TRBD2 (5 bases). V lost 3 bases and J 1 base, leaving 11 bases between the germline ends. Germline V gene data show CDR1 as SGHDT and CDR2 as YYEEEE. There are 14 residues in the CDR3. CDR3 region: CASSSGLTSYEQYF. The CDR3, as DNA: TGTGCCAGCAGCTCAGGACTGACATCCTACGAGCAGTACTTC.

This chain's CDR3 is CASSQDFDRYNEQFF. CDR3 bases: TGCGCCAGCAGCCAAGATTTCGACAGATACAATGAGCAGTTCTTC. The chain couples TRBV4-1 to TRBJ2-1; weak D call: TRBD1 (5 bases). CDR1 and CDR2 from the germline V gene are MGHRA and YSYEKL. The CDR3 consists of 15 residues. V was shortened by 0 bases and J by 4 bases, with 10 bases between the two germline ends.

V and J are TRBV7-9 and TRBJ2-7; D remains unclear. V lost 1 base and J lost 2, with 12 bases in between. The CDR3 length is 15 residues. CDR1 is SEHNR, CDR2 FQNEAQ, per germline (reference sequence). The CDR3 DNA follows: TGTGCCAGCAGCTTAGTAGGCAGGCCCACCTACGAGCAGTACTTC. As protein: CASSLVGRPTYEQYF.

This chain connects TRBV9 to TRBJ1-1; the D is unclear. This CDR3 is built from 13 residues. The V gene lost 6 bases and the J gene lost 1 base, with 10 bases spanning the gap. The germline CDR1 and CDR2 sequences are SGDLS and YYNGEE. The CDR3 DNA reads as TGTGCCAGCACTTTAGGTGGGAACACTGAAGCTTTCTTT. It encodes CASTLGGNTEAFF.

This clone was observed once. This chain's CDR3 is CASSSWEGVWYF. CDR3 DNA sequence: TGTGCCAGCAGTTCTTGGGAGGGGGTGTGGTACTTC. The chain recombines TRBV27 with TRBJ2-7; a possible D gene is TRBD2 (7 bases). V was clipped by 4 bases and J by 12 bases, with 16 bases between them. Germline loops: CDR1 MNHEY, CDR2 SMNVEV (reference sequence). The CDR3 is 12 amino acids.

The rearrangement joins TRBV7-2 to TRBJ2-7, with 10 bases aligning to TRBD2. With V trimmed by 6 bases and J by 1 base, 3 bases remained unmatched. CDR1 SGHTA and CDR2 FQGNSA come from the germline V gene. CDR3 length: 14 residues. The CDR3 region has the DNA TGTGCCAGCAGTCTACTAGCGGGGTCCTACGAGCAGTACTTC. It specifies CASSLLAGSYEQYF.

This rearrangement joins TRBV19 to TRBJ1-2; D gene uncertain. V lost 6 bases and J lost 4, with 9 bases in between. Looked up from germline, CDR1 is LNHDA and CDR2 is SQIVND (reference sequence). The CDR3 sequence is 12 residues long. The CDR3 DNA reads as TGTGCCAGTAGGATGGAGAGCTATGGCTACACCTTC. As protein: CASRMESYGYTF.

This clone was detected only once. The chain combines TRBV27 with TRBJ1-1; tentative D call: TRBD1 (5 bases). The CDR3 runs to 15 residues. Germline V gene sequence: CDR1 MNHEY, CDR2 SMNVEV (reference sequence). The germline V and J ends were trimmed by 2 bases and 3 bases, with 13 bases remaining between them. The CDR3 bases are TGTGCCAGCAGTTTAAGGGGCAGCCAATACACTGAAGCTTTCTTT. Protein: CASSLRGSQYTEAFF.

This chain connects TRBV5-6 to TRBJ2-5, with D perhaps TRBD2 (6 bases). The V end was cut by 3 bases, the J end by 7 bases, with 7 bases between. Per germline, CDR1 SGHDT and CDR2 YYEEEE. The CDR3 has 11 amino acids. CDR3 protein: CASSSGGTQYF. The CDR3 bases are TGTGCCAGCAGCTCCGGGGGGACCCAGTACTTC.

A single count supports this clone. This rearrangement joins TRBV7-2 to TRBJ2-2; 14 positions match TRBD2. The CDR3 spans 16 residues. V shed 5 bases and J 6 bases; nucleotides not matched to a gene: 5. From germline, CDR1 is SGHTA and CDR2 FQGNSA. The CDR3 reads CASSRLAGGPPGELFF. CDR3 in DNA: TGTGCCAGCAGCCGACTAGCGGGAGGGCCGCCCGGGGAGCTGTTTTTT.

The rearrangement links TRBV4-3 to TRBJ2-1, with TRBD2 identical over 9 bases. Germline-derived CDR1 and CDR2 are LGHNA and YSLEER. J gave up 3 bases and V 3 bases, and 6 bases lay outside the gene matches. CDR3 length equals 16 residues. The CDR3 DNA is TGCGCCAGCAGCCAGGGGCTAGCGGGATACTACAATGAGCAGTTCTTC. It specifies CASSQGLAGYYNEQFF.

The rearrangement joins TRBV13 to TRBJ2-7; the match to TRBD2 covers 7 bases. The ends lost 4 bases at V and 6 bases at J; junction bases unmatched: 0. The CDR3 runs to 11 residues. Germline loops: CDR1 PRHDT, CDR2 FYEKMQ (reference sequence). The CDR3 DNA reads TGTGCCAGCAGCTCGGGGGGCGAGCAGTACTTC. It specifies CASSSGGEQYF.

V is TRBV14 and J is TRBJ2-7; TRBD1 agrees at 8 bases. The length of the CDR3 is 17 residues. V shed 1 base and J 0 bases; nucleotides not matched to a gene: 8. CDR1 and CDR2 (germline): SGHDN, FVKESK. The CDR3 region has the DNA TGTGCCAGCAGCCAAGGGGAGACAGGGGATCTCTCCTACGAGCAGTACTTC. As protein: CASSQGETGDLSYEQYF.

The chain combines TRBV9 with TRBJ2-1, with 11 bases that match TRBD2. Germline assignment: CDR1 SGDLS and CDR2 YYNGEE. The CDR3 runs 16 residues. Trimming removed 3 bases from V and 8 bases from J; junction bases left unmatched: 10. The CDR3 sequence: CASSASVTSGMYEQFF. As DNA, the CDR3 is TGTGCCAGCAGCGCTAGCGTGACTAGCGGGATGTATGAGCAGTTCTTC.

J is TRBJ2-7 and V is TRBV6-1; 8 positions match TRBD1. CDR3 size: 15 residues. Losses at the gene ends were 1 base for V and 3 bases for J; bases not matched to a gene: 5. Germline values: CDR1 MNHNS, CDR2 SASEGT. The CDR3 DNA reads TGTGCCAGCAGTGAAGGCTGGGGACAGGTCTACGAGCAGTACTTC. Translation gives CASSEGWGQVYEQYF.

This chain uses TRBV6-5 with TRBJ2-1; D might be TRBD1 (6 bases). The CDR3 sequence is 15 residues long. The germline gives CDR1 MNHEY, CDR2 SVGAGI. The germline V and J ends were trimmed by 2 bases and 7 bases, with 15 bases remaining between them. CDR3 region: CASSYSTGLRNEQFF. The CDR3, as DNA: TGTGCCAGCAGTTACAGCACAGGGCTACGGAATGAGCAGTTCTTC.

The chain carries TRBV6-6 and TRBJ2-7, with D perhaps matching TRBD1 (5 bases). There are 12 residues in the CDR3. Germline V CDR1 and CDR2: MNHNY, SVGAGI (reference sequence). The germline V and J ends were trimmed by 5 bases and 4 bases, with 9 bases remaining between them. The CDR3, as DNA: TGTGCCAGCAGTAGCCAGGGTTACGAGCAGTACTTC. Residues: CASSSQGYEQYF.

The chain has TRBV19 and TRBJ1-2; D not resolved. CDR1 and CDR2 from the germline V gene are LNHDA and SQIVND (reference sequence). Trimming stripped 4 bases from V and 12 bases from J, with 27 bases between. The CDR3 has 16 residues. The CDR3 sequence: CASSTRLVASVGINTF. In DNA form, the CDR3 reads TGTGCCAGTAGTACCCGCCTCGTCGCCTCTGTGGGTATTAACACCTTC.

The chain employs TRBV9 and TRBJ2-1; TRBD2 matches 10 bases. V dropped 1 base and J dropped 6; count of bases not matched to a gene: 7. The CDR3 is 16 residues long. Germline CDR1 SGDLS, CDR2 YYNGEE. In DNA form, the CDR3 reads TGTGCCAGCAGCGTACCTATAGCGGGAGGAAGCAATGAGCAGTTCTTC. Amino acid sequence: CASSVPIAGGSNEQFF.

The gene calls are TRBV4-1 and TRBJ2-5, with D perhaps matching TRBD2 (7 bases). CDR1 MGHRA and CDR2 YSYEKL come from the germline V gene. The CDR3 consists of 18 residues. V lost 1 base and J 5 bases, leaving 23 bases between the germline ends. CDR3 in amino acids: CASSQVKSTGGRRETQYF. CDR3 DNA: TGCGCCAGCAGCCAAGTCAAGAGTACCGGGGGGCGGAGGGAGACCCAGTACTTC.

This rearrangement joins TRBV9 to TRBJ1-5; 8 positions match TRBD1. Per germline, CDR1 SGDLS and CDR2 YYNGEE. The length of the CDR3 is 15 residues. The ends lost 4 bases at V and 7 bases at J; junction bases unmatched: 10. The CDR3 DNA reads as TGTGCCAGCAGCCTAACAGGGGGTGACAGGCAGCCCCAGCATTTT. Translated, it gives CASSLTGGDRQPQHF.

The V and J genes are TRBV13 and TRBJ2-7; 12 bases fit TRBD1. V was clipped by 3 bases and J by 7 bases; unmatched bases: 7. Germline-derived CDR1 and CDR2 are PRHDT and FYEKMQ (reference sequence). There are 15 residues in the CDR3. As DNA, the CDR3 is TGTGCCAGCAGCTTTAGGGACAGGGGGCCGAGGGAGCAGTACTTC. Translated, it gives CASSFRDRGPREQYF.